Presented here are 15 T cell receptor beta chains from one specimen sequenced in a study of regulatory T cells in long-lasting Graves disease. This sample's time point: newly diagnosed GD, antithyroid drugs for less than 3 months. The TCR library was made from RNA that had been extracted from PBMCs in TRIzol. According to the study, TCR beta libraries were built with iRepertoire HTBI primers and CDR3-region Arm-PCR. TCRdb reprocessed the multiplex PCR reads with MiXCR, giving one entry per CDR3 protein. The table records hundreds of thousands of distinct CDR3 sequences, approximately 13% of them present only once. The data also belong to a second study, concerning T cells in Graves' hyperthyroidism and ophthalmopathy.

The material sequenced was peripheral blood mononuclear cells (PBMCs), taken at new diagnosis, from a patient treated with antithyroid drugs. Receptors originate from a man between 25 and 39 years old with Graves disease.

This clonotype was counted at least ten times. This chain connects TRBV7-9 to TRBJ2-3, with 7 bases that match TRBD1. V was pared by 5 bases and J by 0 bases, with 5 bases of the junction left unmatched. Germline V CDR1 and CDR2: SEHNR, FQNEAQ (reference sequence). The CDR3 extends over 15 amino acids. CDR3 sequence reads: CASSNDRASTDTQYF. CDR3 sequence (DNA): TGTGCCAGCAGCAATGACAGGGCGAGCACAGATACGCAGTATTTT.

This clonotype turned up a few times. Possible read error: a much larger clone is one base away. The chain is built from TRBV5-1 and TRBJ1-1; tentatively, D is TRBD1 (5 bases). Germline V CDR1 and CDR2: SGHRS, YFSETQ. The CDR3 runs 13 residues. The ends were cut back, 2 bases at V and 8 bases at J, with 13 bases in the middle. CDR3 nucleotides: TGCGCCAGCAGCTTACCGGGACGGGGCGAAGCTTTCTTT. It is translated as CASSLPGRGEAFF. The whole variable domain, filled in from reference TRBV5-1 and TRBJ1-1, reads KAGVTQTPRYLIKTRGQQVTLSCSPISGHRSVSWYQQTPGQGLQFLFEYFSETQRNKGNFPGRFSGRQFSNSRSEMNVSTLELGDSALYLCASSLPGRGEAFFGQGTRLTVV.

Ten or more counts support this clonotype. The chain joins TRBV7-9 to TRBJ2-7, with TRBD1 matching over 10 bases. The CDR3 spans 16 residues. The J segment lost 6 bases and the V segment lost 2 bases, leaving 10 bases of the junction unmatched. In germline, CDR1 is SEHNR, CDR2 FQNEAQ (reference sequence). The CDR3 here is CASSLPGGTGDREQYF. The CDR3 coding sequence is TGTGCCAGCAGCTTACCAGGCGGGACAGGGGATCGCGAGCAGTACTTC.

Comments on this clonotype: This may be a read error: a much more frequent sequence differs by one nucleotide. The V gene is TRBV7-2, the J gene TRBJ2-5; D is perhaps TRBD1 (5 bases). The V and J ends lost 11 bases and 7 bases respectively, with 14 bases between them. The germline CDR1 and CDR2 sequences are SGHTA and FQGNSA. There are 11 residues in the CDR3. CDR3 residues: CAGASRRTQYF. In DNA, the CDR3 is TGTGCCGGGGCGAGTAGGAGGACCCAGTACTTC.

For the CDR3, the DNA is TGTGCCAGCAGCCAAGACCCGGGAGTGGGCACAGATACGCAGTATTTT. Its protein product is CASSQDPGVGTDTQYF. V is TRBV4-2 and J is TRBJ2-3; the D gene is possibly TRBD2 (6 bases). V was shortened by 0 bases and J by 1 base, with 11 bases between the two germline ends. CDR3 length equals 16 residues. Germline V gene data show CDR1 as LGHNA and CDR2 as YNFKEQ.

The gene calls are TRBV6-4 and TRBJ2-3; no firm D call. From germline, CDR1 is MRHNA and CDR2 SNTAGT. The CDR3 length is 13 residues. V dropped 3 bases and J dropped 4 bases, with 8 bases sitting between them. The DNA for the CDR3 is TGTGCCAGCAGTGAAGCAAGCGCAGATACGCAGTATTTT. It translates to CASSEASADTQYF.

This clonotype was recorded at least ten times. CDR3 in amino acids: CASSFYPRDRVYEQYF. CDR3 sequence (DNA): TGTGCCAGCAGCTTTTATCCCCGGGACAGGGTCTACGAGCAGTACTTC. V usage is TRBV11-2 and J usage is TRBJ2-7; TRBD1 aligns across 9 bases. CDR3 length: 16 residues. V was pared by 3 bases and J by 3 bases, with 9 bases of the junction left unmatched. Germline V lookup: CDR1 SGHAT, CDR2 FQNNGV.

The genes are TRBV5-1 and TRBJ2-1; D is ambiguous. The CDR3 has 12 residues. Germline CDR1 SGHRS, CDR2 YFSETQ. Trimming shortened V by 3 bases and J by 7 bases, and 8 bases separated the two germline ends. The CDR3, as DNA: TGCGCCAGCAGCTCCCATGGGAATGAGCAGTTCTTC. Amino acid sequence: CASSSHGNEQFF.

The table lists this clonotype with many counts. V is TRBV27 and J is TRBJ2-1; no clear D gene. Trimming cost V 0 bases and J 9 bases, with 18 bases left between them. The CDR3 is 16 residues long. The germline V gene has CDR1 MNHEY and CDR2 SMNVEV (reference sequence). CDR3 sequence reads: CASSLSWIPSYGEQFF. DNA of the CDR3: TGTGCCAGCAGTTTATCTTGGATTCCCTCCTACGGTGAGCAGTTCTTC.

This clonotype turned up a few times. The gene calls are TRBV4-1 and TRBJ2-7; D unclear. The CDR3 is 15 amino acids. The V gene's germline CDR1 is MGHRA and CDR2 YSYEKL. V lost 0 bases to trimming and J lost 0 bases, with 9 bases between them. This CDR3 is CASSQEAASSYEQYF. CDR3 DNA: TGCGCCAGCAGCCAAGAGGCGGCGAGCTCCTACGAGCAGTACTTC.

The sample holds a few counts of this clonotype. The chain is built from TRBV12-5 and TRBJ1-2; weak D call: TRBD1 (5 bases). The CDR3 has 13 residues. Trimming pared 3 bases from V and 4 bases from J, leaving 9 bases between. Germline-derived CDR1 and CDR2 are LGHNT and FRNRAP. Here the CDR3 reads CASGFGALYGYTF. The DNA of the CDR3 is TGTGCTAGTGGTTTCGGGGCGCTCTATGGCTACACCTTC.

This clonotype was detected many times. The chain carries TRBV5-4 and TRBJ2-1, with TRBD2 matching over 10 bases. The CDR3 totals 14 residues. The germline gives CDR1 SGHNT, CDR2 YYREEE (reference sequence). V dropped 1 base and J dropped 9; count of bases not matched to a gene: 4. The CDR3 reads CASSLRAGGSEQFF. DNA for the CDR3: TGTGCCAGCAGCTTGCGAGCGGGAGGGAGTGAGCAGTTCTTC. The full variable domain, its missing parts supplied by reference TRBV5-4 and TRBJ2-1, is ETGVTQSPTHLIKTRGQQVTLRCSSQSGHNTVSWYQQALGQGPQFIFQYYREEENGRGNFPPRFSGLQFPNYSSELNVNALELDDSALYLCASSLRAGGSEQFFGPGTRLTVL.

There are many counts of this clonotype. This sequence joins TRBV18 and TRBJ1-1; D is perhaps TRBD1 (6 bases). The CDR3 spans 15 residues. Germline-derived CDR1 and CDR2 are KGHSH and LQKENI. Trimming removed 6 bases at V and 6 bases at J, with 20 bases between. The CDR3 DNA reads as TGTGCCAGCTCGCCTCAGGGGTCGGGGGTGGCTGAAGCTTTCTTT. This encodes CASSPQGSGVAEAFF.

With respect to this clonotype: This could be a read error, since a much larger clone is one nucleotide away. Since no conserved phenylalanine or tryptophan closes the CDR3, a read error is the likely cause. The chain couples TRBV7-9 to TRBJ2-1; D is unclear. V shed 5 bases and J shed 8 bases, with 10 bases lying between them. Germline V gives CDR1 SEHNR, CDR2 FQNEAQ (reference sequence). The CDR3 totals 12 residues. The CDR3 loop reads CASSRFLDEQFL. The CDR3 DNA reads TGTGCCAGCAGCCGCTTCCTAGATGAGCAGTTCCTC.

This clonotype has ten or more counts. This rearrangement joins TRBV6-1 to TRBJ2-5; 10 bases line up with TRBD2. CDR1 is MNHNS, CDR2 SASEGT, per germline. V was pared by 6 bases and J by 5 bases, with 6 bases of the junction left unmatched. This CDR3 comprises 14 residues. The CDR3 region has the DNA TGTGCCAGCAGCCTAACTAGCGGGACTGAGACCCAGTACTTC. Amino acid sequence: CASSLTSGTETQYF.